This passage covers 5 T cell receptor beta chains from one sample sequenced in a study of a mutant IDH1 vaccine in newly diagnosed glioma. The antigens these receptors bind are not known. TCRdb's copy holds only in-frame clones and misses some; the assay was immunoSEQ multiplex PCR. The top ten clones hold 9.5% to 15% of a sample with tens of thousands of clones, approximately 81% of them seen once. Time point in this sample: week 35, safety follow-up. Each dose delivered 300 ug of mutant IDH1 20-mer peptide subcutaneously with imiquimod. Sequences were derived from PBMCs, sampled from a glioma patient whose treatment included an IDH1 peptide vaccine. Receptor source: a man aged 18 to 30 with glioma.

V usage is TRBV27 and J usage is TRBJ2-7; 7 positions agree with TRBD2. Germline V gene lookup returns CDR1 MNHEY and CDR2 SMNVEV (reference sequence). The CDR3 sequence is 11 residues long. V trimming: 7 bases; J trimming: 10 bases; junction bases outside the gene matches: 7. DNA for the CDR3: TGTGCCAGCAAGGGAGGGGTGGAACAGTACTTC. Translated: CASKGGVEQYF.

The V gene is TRBV27, the J gene TRBJ2-7, with TRBD1 identical over 7 bases. Per germline, CDR1 MNHEY and CDR2 SMNVEV (reference sequence). The ends lost 5 bases at V and 3 bases at J; junction bases unmatched: 10. The CDR3 contains 15 residues. The CDR3 sequence: CASSPTGQPIYEQYF. DNA for the CDR3: TGTGCCAGCAGTCCGACGGGACAGCCTATCTACGAGCAGTACTTC.

The DNA for the CDR3 is TGTGCCTGGAGTCCACGACCAACTACAGGGAAGAATTCACCCCTCCACTTT. As protein: CAWSPRPTTGKNSPLHF. The chain links TRBV30 to TRBJ1-6, with D perhaps TRBD1 (6 bases). Germline assignment: CDR1 GTSNPN and CDR2 SVGIG (reference sequence). The length of the CDR3 is 17 residues. V was trimmed by 2 bases and J by 7 bases, leaving 21 bases between them.

The V gene is TRBV27, the J gene TRBJ2-7; D is possibly TRBD2 (6 bases). Per the germline V gene, CDR1 is MNHEY and CDR2 is SMNVEV (reference sequence). The germline V and J ends were trimmed by 4 bases and 6 bases, with 16 bases remaining between them. CDR3 length: 14 amino acids. CDR3 DNA: TGTGCCAGCAGTTCCGGACGGGAGATCCCCGAGCAGTACTTC. This translates into CASSSGREIPEQYF.

The chain couples TRBV30 to TRBJ2-5; D may be TRBD2 (6 bases). Per the germline V gene, CDR1 is GTSNPN and CDR2 is SVGIG (reference sequence). V lost 1 base to trimming and J lost 8 bases, with 11 bases between them. The CDR3 consists of 12 residues. The CDR3 DNA follows: TGTGCCTGGAGTGCGGGGGTGGGAACCCAGTACTTC. Translating gives CAWSAGVGTQYF.